This T cell receptor (beta chain) was identified in a study of control samples from healthy donors and cancer patients. V gave up 2 bases and J gave up 0 bases, with 8 bases separating them. The CDR3 is 14 amino acids. Germline V gene lookup returns CDR1 SGDLS and CDR2 YYNGEE. Method: immunoSEQ multiplex PCR; TCRdb's copy keeps in-frame clones and lacks some. The table lists 100,000 to 150,000 clones, about 88% of them singletons. The source is a young man in good health. Material for sequencing was blood. V gene TRBV9 combines with J gene TRBJ1-1; D is possibly TRBD1 (5 bases). Written as DNA, the CDR3 is TGTGCCAGCAGCGTTGGGGGGATGAACACTGAAGCTTTCTTT. Its protein product is CASSVGGMNTEAFF.